Listed here are 32 T cell receptor beta chains from one sample, sequenced in a study of blood T cell repertoires in COVID-19. Data came from immunoSEQ multiplex PCR; TCRdb stores just in-frame clones and leaves some out. The sample has 250,000 to 300,000 clones, roughly 91% seen once. Material for sequencing was PBMCs or T cells enriched from blood (not recorded which). These receptor sequences come from a woman aged 55-70 years who had recovered from COVID-19.

The gene calls are TRBV19 and TRBJ2-6; D may be TRBD1 (6 bases). The germline CDR1 and CDR2 sequences are LNHDA and SQIVND (reference sequence). Trimming took 6 bases from V and 11 from J, leaving 14 bases between them. CDR3 size: 13 residues. CDR3 in amino acids: CASSPQGSDVLTF. The CDR3 bases are TGTGCCAGTAGCCCACAGGGCTCGGACGTCCTGACTTTC. The full variable domain, with the rest looked up from reference TRBV19 and TRBJ2-6, is DGGITQSPKYLFRKEGQNVTLSCEQNLNHDAMYWYRQDPGQGLRLIYYSQIVNDFQKGDIAEGYSVSREKKESFPLTVTSAQKNPTAFYLCASSPQGSDVLTFGAGSRLTVL.

This sequence joins TRBV7-9 and TRBJ2-1; tentative D call: TRBD2 (5 bases). Per the germline V gene, CDR1 is SEHNR and CDR2 is FQNEAQ (reference sequence). The germline V and J ends were trimmed by 5 bases and 6 bases, with 14 bases remaining between them. The length of the CDR3 is 14 residues. The CDR3 spells CASSPSLGSNEQFF. As DNA, the CDR3 is TGTGCCAGCAGCCCCTCCTTGGGGAGCAATGAGCAGTTCTTC.

Note on this clone: The identical CDR3 is also encoded by other nucleotide sequences in the sample. The V gene is TRBV6-5, the J gene TRBJ2-2, with D tentatively TRBD1 (5 bases). CDR1 and CDR2 from the germline V gene are MNHEY and SVGAGI. The CDR3 covers 14 residues. Trimming shortened V by 3 bases and J by 5 bases, and 10 bases separated the two germline ends. CDR3 amino acids: CASSYRGLTGELFF. The CDR3 DNA follows: TGTGCCAGCAGTTATAGGGGTTTGACCGGGGAGCTGTTTTTT.

The chain uses TRBV3-1 (or the pseudogene TRBV3-2) and TRBJ1-1, with 8 bases aligning to TRBD1. From germline, CDR1 is LGHDT and CDR2 YNNKEL (reference sequence). V shed 7 bases and J 5 bases; nucleotides not matched to a gene: 9. The CDR3 extends over 14 amino acids. CDR3 in DNA: TGTGCCAGCAAGACAGGGGCCTCGGGAACTGAAGCTTTCTTT. It is translated as CASKTGASGTEAFF.

V is TRBV27 and J is TRBJ1-5, with D perhaps matching TRBD1 (6 bases). The germline CDR1 and CDR2 sequences are MNHEY and SMNVEV (reference sequence). Between the trimmed V and J ends, which lost 3 bases and 7 bases, there was a span of 13 bases. This CDR3 has 14 amino acids. As DNA, the CDR3 is TGTGCCAGCAGTTTTGCAGGGGTCGGGCAGCCCCAGCATTTT. Translating gives CASSFAGVGQPQHF.

The CDR3 coding sequence is TGTGCCACCTCGCCAGGGGCTAGCATGAGGAATGAGCAGTTCTTC. Encoded protein: CATSPGASMRNEQFF. The V and J genes are TRBV24-1 and TRBJ2-1; D may be TRBD1 (6 bases). Trimming left V 9 bases short and J 7 bases short, with 21 bases between. The CDR3 spans 15 residues. CDR1 and CDR2 from the germline V gene are KGHDR and SFDVKD.

The V gene is TRBV30, the J gene TRBJ1-5, with D perhaps matching TRBD1 (5 bases). The CDR3 is 13 amino acids. Trimming shortened V by 7 bases and J by 3 bases, and 13 bases separated the two germline ends. CDR1 is GTSNPN, CDR2 SVGIG, per germline (reference sequence). The CDR3: CAFGQGFNQPQHF. The CDR3 DNA follows: TGTGCCTTTGGGCAGGGTTTCAATCAGCCCCAGCATTTT.

The chain combines TRBV23-1 with TRBJ1-1, with D perhaps TRBD1 (6 bases). Being an ORF, TRBV23-1 has a function that is uncertain. The V end lost 0 bases, the J end lost 5 bases, and 16 bases lay between the germline ends. The length of the CDR3 is 16 residues. CDR3 protein: CASSQSPNRVGTEAFF. DNA for the CDR3: TGCGCCAGCAGTCAATCGCCTAACAGGGTGGGAACTGAAGCTTTCTTT.

V is TRBV19 and J is TRBJ2-7, with TRBD2 identical over 12 bases. Unmatched junction bases numbered 1, after V lost 1 base and J lost 6 bases. CDR3 size: 14 residues. CDR1 and CDR2 (germline): LNHDA, SQIVND (reference sequence). The DNA of the CDR3 is TGTGCCAGTAGTATAGGACTAGCGGGAGCCGAGCAGTACTTC. Translated: CASSIGLAGAEQYF.

The V and J genes are TRBV18 and TRBJ2-1; 7 bases line up with TRBD1. Germline CDR1 and CDR2: KGHSH and LQKENI. This CDR3 is built from 13 residues. V lost 4 bases and J lost 6; bases outside the gene matches: 3. The CDR3 nucleotides are TGTGCCAGCTCACAAGGGGGCGGCAATGAGCAGTTCTTC. Translation: CASSQGGGNEQFF.

V gene TRBV10-3 combines with J gene TRBJ2-2; D is possibly TRBD1 (5 bases). CDR3 size: 13 residues. Germline V gene sequence: CDR1 ENHRY, CDR2 SYGVKD. The V gene lost 7 bases and the J gene lost 5 bases, with 11 bases spanning the gap. CDR3 region: CAIKGLTTGELFF. The DNA for the CDR3 is TGTGCCATCAAGGGGCTAACTACCGGGGAGCTGTTTTTT.

The chain is built from TRBV30 and TRBJ1-3; D is unclear. The CDR3 has 11 amino acids. With 2 bases removed from V and 3 bases from J, the gap between germline ends came to 2 bases. Germline lookup yields CDR1 GTSNPN and CDR2 SVGIG (reference sequence). This CDR3 is CAWSHGNTIYF. CDR3 in DNA: TGTGCCTGGAGTCATGGAAACACCATATATTTT.

The chain has TRBV19 and TRBJ1-1, with 7 bases matching TRBD1. The V gene's germline CDR1 is LNHDA and CDR2 SQIVND (reference sequence). The trim removed 1 base at V and 1 base at J, leaving 9 bases unmatched. This CDR3 is 17 amino acids long. The CDR3 spells CASSIAAGQHTNTEAFF. The CDR3 bases are TGTGCCAGTAGTATAGCCGCGGGACAGCACACGAACACTGAAGCTTTCTTT.

The genes are TRBV5-4 and TRBJ2-3, with D perhaps matching TRBD2 (6 bases). The CDR3 contains 14 residues. Germline CDR1 reads SGHNT; CDR2 reads YYREEE (reference sequence). V was pared by 5 bases and J by 5 bases, with 15 bases between. In DNA form, the CDR3 reads TGTGCCAGCAGGCCGGGACTGGGCGTAGATACGCAGTATTTT. This translates into CASRPGLGVDTQYF.

The chain links TRBV7-9 to TRBJ1-1, with D possibly being TRBD1 (6 bases). Germline loops: CDR1 SEHNR, CDR2 FQNEAQ (reference sequence). V lost 5 bases and J 0 bases, leaving 10 bases between the germline ends. This CDR3 spans 14 amino acids. The CDR3 region has the DNA TGTGCCAGCAGCCCTCAGGGGCTGAACACTGAAGCTTTCTTT. This gives the protein CASSPQGLNTEAFF.

The rearrangement uses TRBV2 and TRBJ2-2, with TRBD2 as a possible D gene (6 bases). The CDR3 sequence is 17 residues long. V was shortened by 6 bases and J by 6 bases, with 23 bases between the two germline ends. Per germline, CDR1 SNHLY and CDR2 FYNNEI. For the CDR3, the DNA is TGTGCCAGCAGCAGACTAGGGCTTAACTTGGTGGCCGGGGAGCTGTTTTTT. Translated: CASSRLGLNLVAGELFF.

The chain recombines TRBV11-3 with TRBJ2-1; D gene uncertain. The V and J ends lost 3 bases and 5 bases respectively, with 5 bases between them. CDR1 is SGHNT, CDR2 YENEEA, per germline. This CDR3 region has 12 residues. The CDR3 coding sequence is TGTGCCAGCAGCTTGGGCCACAATGAGCAGTTCTTC. Translating gives CASSLGHNEQFF.

This clone was counted only a few times. The V gene is TRBV7-9, the J gene TRBJ2-3; 7 nucleotides line up with TRBD2. The germline V gene has CDR1 SEHNR and CDR2 FQNEAQ (reference sequence). There are 12 residues in the CDR3. J lost 11 bases, V lost 1 base, and 3 bases had no gene match. CDR3 in DNA: TGTGCCAGCAGCTTAGTAGGCGGGGGGCAGTATTTT. This sequence encodes CASSLVGGGQYF.

This rearrangement joins TRBV27 to TRBJ1-1; 7 nucleotides align to TRBD1. Germline V gene lookup returns CDR1 MNHEY and CDR2 SMNVEV (reference sequence). Germline trimming cut 6 bases from V and 5 bases from J; bases unmatched to any gene: 3. The CDR3 is 12 amino acids. CDR3 protein: CASRTGTTEAFF. The CDR3, as DNA: TGTGCCAGCAGGACAGGGACGACTGAAGCTTTCTTT.

CDR3 DNA sequence: TGTGCCAGCAAATCCCAGACAGCTAATGAAAAACTGTTTTTT. Protein product: CASKSQTANEKLFF. The chain couples TRBV2 to TRBJ1-4; D possibly corresponds to TRBD1 (5 bases). In germline, CDR1 is SNHLY, CDR2 FYNNEI. The CDR3 is 14 amino acids. With 7 bases removed from V and 3 bases from J, the gap between germline ends came to 12 bases.

The chain combines TRBV9 with TRBJ2-4, with 7 bases aligning to TRBD2. The CDR3 loop spans 17 amino acids. Germline V lookup: CDR1 SGDLS, CDR2 YYNGEE. V lost 0 bases to trimming and J lost 3 bases; unmatched junction nucleotides: 9. CDR3: CASSVALGEGHKNIQYF. The CDR3 coding sequence is TGTGCCAGCAGCGTAGCTCTGGGGGAGGGCCACAAAAACATTCAGTACTTC.

This chain connects TRBV24-1 to TRBJ2-2; D possibly corresponds to TRBD1 (6 bases). V shed 5 bases and J shed 5 bases, with 17 bases lying between them. The CDR3 spans 16 residues. Germline lookup yields CDR1 KGHDR and CDR2 SFDVKD. The CDR3 DNA follows: TGTGCCACCAGTGGTGGCAGGGGCAGGGGTACCGGGGAGCTGTTTTTT. Translating gives CATSGGRGRGTGELFF.

This clone was counted a single time. V and J are TRBV5-6 and TRBJ1-4; no clear D gene. Trimming stripped 2 bases from V and 0 bases from J, with 11 bases between. CDR1 and CDR2 (germline): SGHDT, YYEEEE. This CDR3 has 16 residues. CDR3 sequence: CASSLGGAATNEKLFF. The CDR3 DNA follows: TGTGCCAGCAGCTTAGGCGGTGCGGCAACTAATGAAAAACTGTTTTTT.

This clone was picked up a small number of times. The chain links TRBV11-2 to TRBJ2-1; 10 bases align to TRBD2. The germline CDR1 and CDR2 sequences are SGHAT and FQNNGV. V lost 5 bases and J lost 6; bases outside the gene matches: 10. The CDR3 is 16 residues long. CDR3 nucleotides: TGTGCCAGCAGCCCCCGGCTAGCGGGAGTGGGCAATGAGCAGTTCTTC. Its protein product is CASSPRLAGVGNEQFF.

The V and J genes are TRBV28 and TRBJ2-7; 12 nucleotides line up with TRBD2. Losses at the gene ends were 6 bases for V and 9 bases for J; bases not matched to a gene: 9. CDR1 is MDHEN and CDR2 is SYDVKM in the germline V gene. This CDR3 has 14 residues. In DNA, the CDR3 is TGTGCCAGCAGCCGACTAGCGGGGGCCTCCGGGCAGTACTTC. Translating gives CASSRLAGASGQYF.

The chain recombines TRBV25-1 with TRBJ2-3; TRBD2 matches 7 bases. V lost 1 base and J lost 6; bases outside the gene matches: 7. Germline V gives CDR1 MGHDK, CDR2 SYGVNS. This CDR3 is 15 amino acids long. For the CDR3, the DNA is TGTGCCAGCAGTGAATTGGGCGGGAGTCCTGATACGCAGTATTTT. As protein: CASSELGGSPDTQYF.

DNA of the CDR3: TGCAGCGTTGAGTCATCTGGGCAGAATGAAGCTTTCTTT. Protein product: CSVESSGQNEAFF. The chain combines TRBV29-1 with TRBJ1-1; D gene unclear. Germline CDR1 is SQVTM and CDR2 is ANQGSEA. V gave up 3 bases and J gave up 7 bases, with 15 bases separating them. The CDR3 is made up of 13 amino acids.

The V gene is TRBV7-8, the J gene TRBJ1-3; D is ambiguous. The length of the CDR3 is 16 residues. Trimming took 1 base from V and 0 from J, leaving 10 bases between them. Germline V gene sequence: CDR1 SGHVS, CDR2 FQNEAQ. The CDR3 nucleotides are TGTGCCAGCAGCTTAGGCAGAACCATCTCTGGAAACACCATATATTTT. Translation: CASSLGRTISGNTIYF.

The CDR3 region is CASSLAGGSGNTIYF. The CDR3 region has the DNA TGTGCCAGCAGTTTGGCAGGGGGCTCTGGAAACACCATATATTTT. The chain has TRBV28 and TRBJ1-3, with 7 bases lining up with TRBD1. CDR3 length equals 15 residues. Trimming at V came to 3 bases and at J to 0 bases, leaving 2 bases not matched to a gene. CDR1 MDHEN and CDR2 SYDVKM come from the germline V gene.

The rearrangement joins TRBV6-5 to TRBJ1-2, with 9 bases matching TRBD1. The germline V gene encodes CDR1 MNHEY and CDR2 SVGAGI. After removal of 10 bases from V and 5 bases from J, the junction contained 11 bases not matched to a gene. The CDR3 consists of 14 residues. This CDR3 reads CAILRRDRAYGYTF. CDR3 coding DNA: TGTGCCATCCTAAGGCGGGACAGGGCTTATGGCTACACCTTC.

This clone was seen once. Other DNA sequences within the sample encode an identical CDR3. The rearrangement joins TRBV28 to TRBJ1-1; the D gene is possibly TRBD1 (6 bases). Germline V gene data show CDR1 as MDHEN and CDR2 as SYDVKM. The germline V and J ends were trimmed by 6 bases and 1 base, with 15 bases remaining between them. This CDR3 is built from 15 residues. Written as DNA, the CDR3 is TGTGCCAGCAGCAAATCGGGGGGCGGGAACACTGAAGCTTTCTTT. Translation gives CASSKSGGGNTEAFF.

The V gene is TRBV4-1, the J gene TRBJ1-1; a weak D match, TRBD1 (6 bases). The V end was cut by 5 bases, the J end by 3 bases, with 13 bases between. The CDR3 has 14 residues. Germline V gene data show CDR1 as MGHRA and CDR2 as YSYEKL. CDR3 sequence (DNA): TGCGCCAGCAGCATCACAGGGTCGGACACTGAAGCTTTCTTT. Protein sequence: CASSITGSDTEAFF.